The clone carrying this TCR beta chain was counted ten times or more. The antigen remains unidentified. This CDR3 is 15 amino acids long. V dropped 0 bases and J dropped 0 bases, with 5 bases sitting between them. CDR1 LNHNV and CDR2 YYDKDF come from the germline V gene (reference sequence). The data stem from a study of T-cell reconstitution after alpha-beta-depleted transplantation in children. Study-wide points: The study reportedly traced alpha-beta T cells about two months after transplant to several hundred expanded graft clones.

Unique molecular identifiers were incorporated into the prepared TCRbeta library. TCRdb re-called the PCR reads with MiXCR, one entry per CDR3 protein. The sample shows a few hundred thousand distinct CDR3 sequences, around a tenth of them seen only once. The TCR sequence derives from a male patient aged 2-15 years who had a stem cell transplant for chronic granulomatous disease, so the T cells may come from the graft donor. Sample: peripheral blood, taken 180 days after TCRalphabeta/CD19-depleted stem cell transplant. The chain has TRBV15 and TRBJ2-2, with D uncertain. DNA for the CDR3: TGTGCCACCAGCAGAGATCAGACGAACACCGGGGAGCTGTTTTTT. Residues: CATSRDQTNTGELFF. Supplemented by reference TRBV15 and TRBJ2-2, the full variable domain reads DAMVIQNPRYQVTQFGKPVTLSCSQTLNHNVMYWYQQKSSQAPKLLFHYYDKDFNNEADTPDNFQSRRPNTSFCFLDIRSPGLGDTAMYLCATSRDQTNTGELFFGEGSRLTVL.